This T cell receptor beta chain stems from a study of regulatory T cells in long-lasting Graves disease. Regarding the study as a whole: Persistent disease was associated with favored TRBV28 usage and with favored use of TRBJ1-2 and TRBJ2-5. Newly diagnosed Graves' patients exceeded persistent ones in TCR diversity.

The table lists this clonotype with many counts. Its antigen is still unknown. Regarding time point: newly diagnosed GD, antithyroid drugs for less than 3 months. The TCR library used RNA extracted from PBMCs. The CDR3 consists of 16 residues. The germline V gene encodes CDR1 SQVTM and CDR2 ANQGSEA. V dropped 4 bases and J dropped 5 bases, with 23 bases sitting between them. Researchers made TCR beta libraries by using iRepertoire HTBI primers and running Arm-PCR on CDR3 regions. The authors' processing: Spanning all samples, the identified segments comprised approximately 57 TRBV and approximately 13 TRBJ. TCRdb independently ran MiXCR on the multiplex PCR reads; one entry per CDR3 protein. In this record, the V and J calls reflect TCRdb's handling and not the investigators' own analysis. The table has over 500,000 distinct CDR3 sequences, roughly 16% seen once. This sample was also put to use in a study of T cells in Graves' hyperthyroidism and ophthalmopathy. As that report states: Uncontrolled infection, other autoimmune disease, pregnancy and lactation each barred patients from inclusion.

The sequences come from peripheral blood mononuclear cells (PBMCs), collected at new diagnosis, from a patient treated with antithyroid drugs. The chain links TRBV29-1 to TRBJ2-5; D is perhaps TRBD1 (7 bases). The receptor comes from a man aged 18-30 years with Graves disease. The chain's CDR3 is CSVVAADRDSGETQYF. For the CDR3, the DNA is TGCAGCGTTGTAGCCGCTGACCGGGACAGCGGGGAGACCCAGTACTTC. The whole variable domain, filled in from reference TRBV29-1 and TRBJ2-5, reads SAVISQKPSRDICQRGTSLTIQCQVDSQVTMMFWYRQQPGQSLTLIATANQGSEATYESGFVIDKFPISRPNLTFSTLTVSNMSPEDSSIYLCSVVAADRDSGETQYFGPGTRLLVL.